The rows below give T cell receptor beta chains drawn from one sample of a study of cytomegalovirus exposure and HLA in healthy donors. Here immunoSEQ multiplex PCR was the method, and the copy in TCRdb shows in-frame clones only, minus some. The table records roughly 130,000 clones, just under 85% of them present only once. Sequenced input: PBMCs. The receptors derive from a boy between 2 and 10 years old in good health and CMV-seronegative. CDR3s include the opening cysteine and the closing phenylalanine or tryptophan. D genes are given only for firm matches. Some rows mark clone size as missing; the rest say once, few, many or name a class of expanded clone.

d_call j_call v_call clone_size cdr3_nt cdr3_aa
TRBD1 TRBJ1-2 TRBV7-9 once TGTGCCAGCAGCTCCCAGGAAACCCTTACAGGGGTTGGCTACACCTTC CASSSQETLTGVGYTF
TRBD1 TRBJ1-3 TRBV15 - TGTGCCACCAGCAGAGGGGGGACAGGGGGCTATAACGGAAACACCATATATTTT CATSRGGTGGYNGNTIYF
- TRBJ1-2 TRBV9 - TGTGCCAGCAGCGTAGAGGGGGGGCCCGGCGGCTATGGCTACACCTTC CASSVEGGPGGYGYTF
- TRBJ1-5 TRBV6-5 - TGTGCCAGCAGTTACTCCGGCGGGGACCCCACCCAGCCCCAGCATTTT CASSYSGGDPTQPQHF
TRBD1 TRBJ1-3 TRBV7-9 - TGTGCCAGCAGCTTGGGACAGGGGCCCCCAAGCTCTGGAAACACCATATATTTT CASSLGQGPPSSGNTIYF
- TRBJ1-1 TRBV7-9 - TGTGCCAGCAGACCGAGGGACACACTGAACACTGAAGCTTTCTTT CASRPRDTLNTEAFF
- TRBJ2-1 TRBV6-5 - TGTGCCAGCAGTTCCCCGGGAACGGGGCAGTTCTTC CASSSPGTGQFF
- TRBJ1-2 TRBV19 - TGTGCCAGTAGTATGAGCTGGGCGGACTCCTATGGCTACACCTTC CASSMSWADSYGYTF
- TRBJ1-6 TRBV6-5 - TGTGCCAGCCGGAAGGGGGATAATTCACCCCTCCACTTT CASRKGDNSPLHF
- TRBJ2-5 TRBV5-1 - TGCGCCAGCAGCTTGCCGCAAGAGACCCAGTACTTC CASSLPQETQYF
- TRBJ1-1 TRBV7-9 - TGTGCCAGCAGCTTAGTTGGGCCTGAAGCTTTCTTT CASSLVGPEAFF
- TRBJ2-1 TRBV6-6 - TGTGCCGGACGACAGCGCACCGGGCTTGAGCAGTTCTTC CAGRQRTGLEQFF
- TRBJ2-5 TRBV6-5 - TGTGCCAGCAGCGATCGGGTTAACCAGTACTTC CASSDRVNQYF
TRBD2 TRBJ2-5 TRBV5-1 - TGCGCCAGCAGCTTGGGGCTAGCGGGAATCGGGGAGACCCAGTACTTC CASSLGLAGIGETQYF
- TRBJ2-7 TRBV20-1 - TGCAGTGCTAGCAGGGGATACGAGCAGTACTTC CSASRGYEQYF
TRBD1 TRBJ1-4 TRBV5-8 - TGTGCCAGCGAGGGGACAGGGGGTAGAAAACTGTTTTTT CASEGTGGRKLFF
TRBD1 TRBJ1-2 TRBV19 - TGTGCCAGTCATTCCGGGACAGTAGAGCTACCCGTTTATGGCTACACCTTC CASHSGTVELPVYGYTF
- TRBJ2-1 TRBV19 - TGTGCCAGTAGACCCTTACTAGAAAATGAGCAGTTCTTC CASRPLLENEQFF
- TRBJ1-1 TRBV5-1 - TGCGCCAGCAGCGAAGCCGGGACAAGGGGCGAAGCTTTCTTT CASSEAGTRGEAFF
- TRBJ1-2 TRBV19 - TGTGCCAGTTTGCAGGGAGGACTCAACTATGGCTACACCTTC CASLQGGLNYGYTF
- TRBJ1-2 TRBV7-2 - TGTGCCAGCAGCTTAGGTAGACAGGCCCTCTATGGCTACACCTTC CASSLGRQALYGYTF
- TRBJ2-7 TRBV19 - TGTGCCAGTAGTTTTACAGGAGGGGACTACGAGCAGTACTTC CASSFTGGDYEQYF
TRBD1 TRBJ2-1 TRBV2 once TGTGCCAGCAGTACTCCGGGACAGAACTACAATGAGCAGTTCTTC CASSTPGQNYNEQFF
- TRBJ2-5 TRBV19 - TGTGCCAGCAGGGGGGCGGAGACCCAGTACTTC CASRGAETQYF
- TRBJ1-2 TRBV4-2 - TGTGCCAGCAGCCAACCTATAGCACACTATGGCTACACCTTC CASSQPIAHYGYTF
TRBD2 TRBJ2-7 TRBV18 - TGTGCCAGCTCACCACCGGTCAGCGGGGCGAGGGAGCAGTACTTC CASSPPVSGAREQYF
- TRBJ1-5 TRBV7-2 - TGTGCCAGCAGCTTAGACGGGAGCAATCAGCCCCAGCATTTT CASSLDGSNQPQHF
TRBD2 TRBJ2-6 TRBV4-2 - TGTGCCAGCAGTTCATCTTCTGTCCGGGGGGAAGCTGGGGCCAACGTCCTGACTTTC CASSSSSVRGEAGANVLTF
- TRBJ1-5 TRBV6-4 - TGTGCCAGCAGTGAGGGACAAAATCAGCCCCAGCATTTT CASSEGQNQPQHF
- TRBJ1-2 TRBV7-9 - TGTGCCAGCAGTCTGTCGGGGGACTATGGCTACACCTTC CASSLSGDYGYTF
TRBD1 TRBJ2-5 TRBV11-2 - TGTGCCAGCAGCTTAGGAGGGGGCGAGACCCAGTACTTC CASSLGGGETQYF
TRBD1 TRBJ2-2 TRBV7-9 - TGTGCCAGCAGGCCGGGACAGGCGAACACCGGGGAGCTGTTTTTT CASRPGQANTGELFF